This TCR beta chain was identified during a study of blood T cell repertoires in COVID-19. Study overall: Collection of acute and convalescent COVID-19 samples took place in the United States, Italy and Spain. T cells, B-cell-depleted T cells, or PBMCs supplied cDNA or gDNA.

The CDR3 has 15 amino acids. V was trimmed by 0 bases and J by 6 bases, leaving 12 bases between them. Germline V gene sequence: CDR1 SGHTS, CDR2 YDEGEE. Source study methods: For nucleated cells, counts were estimated from reference gene primer amplification. The table came from immunoSEQ multiplex PCR; TCRdb's copy has only in-frame clones and leaves some out. V, J and clone size derive from that table, while D and trimming were established from the DNA sequence. The sample contains 55,000 to 85,000 clones, over 65% of which appear only once. Sequencing was done on a sample of peripheral blood. V usage is TRBV5-8 and J usage is TRBJ2-2; unclear D gene. The receptor was derived from a woman aged 70 to 79 with acute or convalescent COVID-19. The CDR3 region is CASSLANYNAGELFF. CDR3 coding DNA: TGTGCCAGCAGCTTGGCGAACTACAACGCCGGGGAGCTGTTTTTT.